Shown below are 16 T cell receptor beta chains from a single sample sequenced in a study of cytomegalovirus exposure and HLA in healthy donors. This PCR relied on a set of 60 Vbeta primers and 13 Jbeta primers. Method: immunoSEQ multiplex PCR; TCRdb's copy keeps in-frame clones and lacks some. The sample includes roughly 71,000 clones, 65% to 70% of them seen just once. Sequencing was done on a sample of PBMCs. The receptors shown here come from a middle-aged man in good health and CMV-seropositive.

J is TRBJ2-5 and V is TRBV30, with D possibly being TRBD1 (5 bases). The CDR3 has 16 residues. Germline V gene lookup returns CDR1 GTSNPN and CDR2 SVGIG (reference sequence). The germline V and J ends were trimmed by 0 bases and 1 base, with 15 bases remaining between them. The CDR3 is CAWSVRSGWPQETQYF. The CDR3 coding sequence is TGTGCCTGGAGTGTACGATCAGGGTGGCCCCAAGAGACCCAGTACTTC.

This clone has only a few counts. This chain uses TRBV2 with TRBJ2-3; TRBD2 aligns across 9 bases. V trimming: 7 bases; J trimming: 5 bases; junction bases outside the gene matches: 4. The CDR3 covers 13 residues. In germline, CDR1 is SNHLY, CDR2 FYNNEI. The CDR3 nucleotides are TGTGCCAGCAAAATAGCGGGGGAAGATACGCAGTATTTT. It translates to CASKIAGEDTQYF.

This chain uses TRBV7-2 with TRBJ1-2; 9 bases agree with TRBD1. With V trimmed by 7 bases and J by 4 bases, 7 bases remained unmatched. This CDR3 comprises 14 residues. Germline assignment: CDR1 SGHTA and CDR2 FQGNSA. Here the CDR3 DNA reads TGTGCCAGCACCCCCGGACAGGGGTCCTATGGCTACACCTTC. Amino acid sequence: CASTPGQGSYGYTF.

The chain couples TRBV30 to TRBJ2-7; 8 bases are a match to TRBD1. The germline CDR1 and CDR2 sequences are GTSNPN and SVGIG (reference sequence). V lost 1 base and J lost 3; bases outside the gene matches: 2. CDR3 length equals 13 residues. CDR3 DNA sequence: TGTGCCTGGAGTGCCGGACAGGGCTACGAGCAGTACTTC. This encodes CAWSAGQGYEQYF.

This rearrangement joins TRBV6-5 to TRBJ2-2; D perhaps matches TRBD2 (5 bases). The CDR3 has 13 residues. V was trimmed by 8 bases and J by 0 bases, leaving 7 bases between them. Germline V gene lookup returns CDR1 MNHEY and CDR2 SVGAGI. The CDR3 sequence is CASRGSNTGELFF. As DNA, the CDR3 is TGTGCCAGCCGAGGGTCGAACACCGGGGAGCTGTTTTTT.

V gene TRBV18 combines with J gene TRBJ2-2; D gene unclear. CDR1 and CDR2 (germline): KGHSH, LQKENI. Between the trimmed V and J ends, which lost 0 bases and 6 bases, there was a span of 8 bases. The CDR3 sequence is 14 residues long. The CDR3 coding sequence is TGTGCCAGCTCACCACCGTTGAGCCCCGGGGAGCTGTTTTTT. It translates to CASSPPLSPGELFF.

The table lists this clone with a count of one. This chain connects TRBV28 to TRBJ1-5; a weak D match, TRBD1 (6 bases). Looked up from germline, CDR1 is MDHEN and CDR2 is SYDVKM. CDR3 length: 16 residues. V was pared by 7 bases and J by 1 base, with 17 bases between. The CDR3 DNA sequence: TGTGCCAGCAACCTGAGGACAGTGCAGAGCAATCAGCCCCAGCATTTT. As protein: CASNLRTVQSNQPQHF.

For this clone: One junction end disagrees with the germline gene, perhaps due to a read error. The chain has TRBV7-2 and TRBJ2-5; D gene unclear. Germline V CDR1 and CDR2: SGHTA, FQGNSA. The CDR3 extends over 14 amino acids. The CDR3 coding sequence is TGTGCCAGCAGCCCAACCTCAACCTTTGGCAATCAGGACTTC. Its protein product is CASSPTSTFGNQDF.

The chain combines TRBV4-2 with TRBJ1-2, with D unresolved. Germline CDR1 reads LGHNA; CDR2 reads YNFKEQ. This CDR3 comprises 15 residues. V lost 0 bases and J lost 2, with 10 bases in between. The CDR3 DNA follows: TGTGCCAGCAGCCAAGAGGCTCTTTCCAACTATGGCTACACCTTC. Translated: CASSQEALSNYGYTF.

This clone was counted a few times. The chain employs TRBV4-3 and TRBJ2-3; 11 bases line up with TRBD2. The CDR3 is made up of 20 amino acids. J lost 0 bases, V lost 4 bases, and 15 bases had no gene match. Germline V gene lookup returns CDR1 LGHNA and CDR2 YSLEER. The CDR3 spells CASSRRIDSGGAYSTDTQYF. The CDR3 DNA follows: TGCGCCAGCAGCCGCCGAATTGATAGCGGGGGGGCCTATAGCACAGATACGCAGTATTTT.

CDR3 bases: TGTGCCAGCAGTTACAGGGAGACCCCCTATGGCTACACCTTC. Its translation: CASSYRETPYGYTF. The chain carries TRBV2 and TRBJ1-2; tentative D call: TRBD1 (6 bases). The V gene lost 5 bases and the J gene lost 4 bases, with 14 bases spanning the gap. Germline loops: CDR1 SNHLY, CDR2 FYNNEI. This CDR3 spans 14 amino acids.

The genes are TRBV5-1 and TRBJ2-7; 8 bases agree with TRBD2. The CDR3 runs 16 residues. The germline V gene has CDR1 SGHRS and CDR2 YFSETQ. V lost 0 bases and J lost 5; bases outside the gene matches: 10. The DNA for the CDR3 is TGCGCCAGCAGCTTGGATTACTATGGTAGCGGGGACGAGCAGTACTTC. Its translation is CASSLDYYGSGDEQYF.

The V call is TRBV7-2, the J call TRBJ2-4; TRBD2 agrees at 13 bases. The V and J ends lost 2 bases and 0 bases, in that order; junction bases with no gene match: 4. The length of the CDR3 is 18 residues. Per germline, CDR1 SGHTA and CDR2 FQGNSA. The CDR3 is CASSLRLAGGEAKNIQYF. The CDR3 DNA reads TGTGCCAGCAGCTTACGACTAGCGGGGGGAGAAGCCAAAAACATTCAGTACTTC.

The chain carries TRBV5-1 and TRBJ2-1; the D gene is possibly TRBD2 (6 bases). CDR3 length equals 15 residues. Germline V lookup: CDR1 SGHRS, CDR2 YFSETQ. V dropped 2 bases and J dropped 5 bases, with 14 bases sitting between them. DNA of the CDR3: TGCGCCAGCAGCTTTGGGGACCCGGGGGACAATGAGCAGTTCTTC. This sequence encodes CASSFGDPGDNEQFF.

The rearrangement joins TRBV6-1 to TRBJ1-2; D remains ambiguous. Per the germline V gene, CDR1 is MNHNS and CDR2 is SASEGT. The CDR3 spans 13 residues. Trimming took 7 bases from V and 1 from J, leaving 10 bases between them. CDR3 residues: CASTPSLNYGYTF. CDR3 coding DNA: TGTGCCAGCACTCCGTCCCTTAACTATGGCTACACCTTC.

The chain has TRBV2 and TRBJ1-6; no clear D. CDR3 size: 11 residues. The germline V gene encodes CDR1 SNHLY and CDR2 FYNNEI. Trimming cost V 8 bases and J 7 bases, with 6 bases left between them. CDR3 region: CASESNSPLHF. CDR3 coding DNA: TGTGCCAGCGAGAGCAATTCACCCCTCCACTTT.